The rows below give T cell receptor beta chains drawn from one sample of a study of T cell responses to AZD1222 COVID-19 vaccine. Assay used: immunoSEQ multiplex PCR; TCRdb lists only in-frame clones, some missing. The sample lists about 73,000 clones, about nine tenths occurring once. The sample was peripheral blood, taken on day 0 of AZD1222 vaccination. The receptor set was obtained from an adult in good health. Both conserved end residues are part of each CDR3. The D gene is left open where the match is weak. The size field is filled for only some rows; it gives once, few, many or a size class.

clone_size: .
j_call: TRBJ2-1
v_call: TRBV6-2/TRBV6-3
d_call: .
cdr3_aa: CASSYSGGSYNEQFF
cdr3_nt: TGTGCCAGCAGTTACTCTGGTGGCTCCTACAATGAGCAGTTCTTC

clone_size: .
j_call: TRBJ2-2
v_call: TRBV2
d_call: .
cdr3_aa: CASSFVRARSGELFF
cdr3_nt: TGTGCCAGCAGTTTCGTTCGAGCGAGGAGCGGGGAGCTGTTTTTT

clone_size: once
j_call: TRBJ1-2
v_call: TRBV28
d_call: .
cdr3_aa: CASSLWAGTDGYTF
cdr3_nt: TGTGCCAGCAGTTTATGGGCAGGGACGGATGGCTACACCTTC

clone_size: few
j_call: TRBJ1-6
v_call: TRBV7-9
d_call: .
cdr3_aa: CASSLRNSPLHF
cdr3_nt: TGTGCCAGCAGCTTACGTAATTCACCCCTCCACTTT

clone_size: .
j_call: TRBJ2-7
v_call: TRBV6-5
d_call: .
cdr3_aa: CASSPGASSYEQYF
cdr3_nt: TGTGCCAGCTCCCCGGGGGCCTCGTCATACGAGCAGTACTTC

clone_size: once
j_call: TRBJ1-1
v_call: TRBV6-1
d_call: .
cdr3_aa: CASSEWKSLEAFF
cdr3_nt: TGTGCCAGCAGTGAATGGAAGAGTCTTGAAGCTTTCTTT

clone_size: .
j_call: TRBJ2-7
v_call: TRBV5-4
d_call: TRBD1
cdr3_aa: CASSPPGTGLYEQYF
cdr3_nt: TGTGCCAGCAGCCCACCCGGGACAGGACTCTACGAGCAGTACTTC

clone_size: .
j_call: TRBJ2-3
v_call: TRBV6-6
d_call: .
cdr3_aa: CASSYPTQGDTQYF
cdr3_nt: TGTGCCAGCAGTTACCCCACTCAGGGAGATACGCAGTATTTT

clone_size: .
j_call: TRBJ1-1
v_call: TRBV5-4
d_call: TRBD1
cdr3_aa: CASSWDRGNTEAFF
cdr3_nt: TGTGCCAGCAGCTGGGACAGGGGGAACACTGAAGCTTTCTTT

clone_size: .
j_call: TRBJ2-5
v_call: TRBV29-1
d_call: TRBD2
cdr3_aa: CSVPGGGGIGQETQYF
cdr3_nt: TGCAGCGTCCCGGGAGGGGGAGGGATCGGCCAAGAGACCCAGTACTTC

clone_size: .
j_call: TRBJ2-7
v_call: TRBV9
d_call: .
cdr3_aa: CASSEHPRRYEQYF
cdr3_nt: TGTGCCAGCAGCGAACACCCAAGGAGGTACGAGCAGTACTTC

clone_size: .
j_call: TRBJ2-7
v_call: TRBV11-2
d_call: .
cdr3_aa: CASSLDSVTGSSIYEQYF
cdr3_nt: TGTGCCAGCAGCCTTGACAGCGTCACCGGATCGAGTATCTACGAGCAGTACTTC

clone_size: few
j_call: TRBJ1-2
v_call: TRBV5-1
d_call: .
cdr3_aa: CASSREGSLGANYGYTF
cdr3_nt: TGCGCCAGCAGCAGAGAAGGGTCTCTGGGGGCTAACTATGGCTACACCTTC

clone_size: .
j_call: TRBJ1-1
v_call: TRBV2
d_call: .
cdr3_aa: CASSLRSTEAFF
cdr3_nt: TGTGCCAGCAGTTTGAGGAGCACTGAAGCTTTCTTT

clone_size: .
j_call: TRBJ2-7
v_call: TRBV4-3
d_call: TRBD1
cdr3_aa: CASSQAVGTGYYEQYF
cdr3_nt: TGCGCCAGCAGCCAAGCGGTCGGGACAGGGTACTACGAGCAGTACTTC

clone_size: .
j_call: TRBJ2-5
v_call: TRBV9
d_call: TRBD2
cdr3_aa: CASSVEAGTSGGETQYF
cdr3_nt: TGTGCCAGCAGCGTAGAGGCCGGGACTAGCGGGGGGGAGACCCAGTACTTC

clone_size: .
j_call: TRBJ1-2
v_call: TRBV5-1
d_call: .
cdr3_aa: CASSLGDRGIDGYTF
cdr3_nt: TGCGCCAGCAGCTTGGGGGATCGGGGGATTGATGGCTACACCTTC

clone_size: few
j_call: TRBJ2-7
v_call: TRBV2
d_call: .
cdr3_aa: CASAYLQNEQYF
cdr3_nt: TGTGCCAGCGCCTATCTACAAAACGAGCAGTACTTC

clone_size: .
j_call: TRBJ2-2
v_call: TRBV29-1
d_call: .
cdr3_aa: CSATPGHNTGELFF
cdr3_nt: TGCAGCGCTACACCGGGACACAACACCGGGGAGCTGTTTTTT

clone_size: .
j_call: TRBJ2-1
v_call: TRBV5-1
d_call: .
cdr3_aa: CASSLAGGGSYNEQFF
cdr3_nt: TGCGCCAGCAGCTTGGCCGGGGGCGGCTCCTACAATGAGCAGTTCTTC

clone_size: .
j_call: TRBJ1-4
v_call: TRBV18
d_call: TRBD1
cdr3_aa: CASSLQTGGNEKLFF
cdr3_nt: TGTGCCAGCTCACTTCAGACAGGGGGGAATGAAAAACTGTTTTTT

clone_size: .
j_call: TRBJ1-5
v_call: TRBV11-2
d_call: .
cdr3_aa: CASSLDGVKAGARQPQHF
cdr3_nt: TGTGCCAGCAGCTTAGATGGAGTTAAGGCAGGGGCACGTCAGCCCCAGCATTTT

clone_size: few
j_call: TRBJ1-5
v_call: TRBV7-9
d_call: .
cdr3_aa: CASTAVGAQAPHF
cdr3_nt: TGTGCCAGCACAGCAGTAGGGGCCCAGGCGCCGCATTTT

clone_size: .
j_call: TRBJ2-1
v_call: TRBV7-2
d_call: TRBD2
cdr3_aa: CASSSPGTSGSRAYNEQFF
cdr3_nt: TGTGCCAGCAGCTCCCCCGGGACTAGCGGGAGTAGGGCCTACAATGAGCAGTTCTTC

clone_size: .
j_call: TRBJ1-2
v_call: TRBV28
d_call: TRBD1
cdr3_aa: CASSPSSGTGVRYGYTF
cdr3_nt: TGTGCCAGCAGTCCCTCATCCGGGACAGGGGTTAGGTATGGCTACACCTTC

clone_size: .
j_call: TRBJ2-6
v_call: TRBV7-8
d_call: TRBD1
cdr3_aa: CASSQTGVTSGANVLTF
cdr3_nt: TGTGCCAGCAGCCAGACAGGGGTAACCTCTGGGGCCAACGTCCTGACTTTC

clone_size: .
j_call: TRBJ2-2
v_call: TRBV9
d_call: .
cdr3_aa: CASSDGGLNTGELFF
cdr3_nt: TGTGCCAGCAGCGACGGGGGGCTTAACACCGGGGAGCTGTTTTTT

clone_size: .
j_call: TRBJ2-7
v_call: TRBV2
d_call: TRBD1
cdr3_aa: CASRDATGPYEQYF
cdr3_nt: TGTGCCAGCAGAGACGCGACAGGGCCGTACGAGCAGTACTTC

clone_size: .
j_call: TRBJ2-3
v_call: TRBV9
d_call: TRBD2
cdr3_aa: CASSNPGLAISSTDTQYF
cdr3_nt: TGTGCCAGCAGTAATCCGGGACTAGCGATCTCTAGCACAGATACGCAGTATTTT

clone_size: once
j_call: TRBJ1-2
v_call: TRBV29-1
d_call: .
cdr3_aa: CSVEGSNYGYTF
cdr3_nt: TGCAGCGTTGAGGGGAGTAACTATGGCTACACCTTC

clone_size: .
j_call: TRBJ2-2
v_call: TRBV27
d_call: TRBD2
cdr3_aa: CASGPEPSGILAGELFF
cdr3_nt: TGTGCCAGCGGACCAGAACCTAGCGGGATATTGGCCGGGGAGCTGTTTTTT

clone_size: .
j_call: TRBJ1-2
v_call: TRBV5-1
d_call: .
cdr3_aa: CASSLEQASNYGYTF
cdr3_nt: TGCGCCAGCAGCTTGGAACAGGCGTCTAACTATGGCTACACCTTC

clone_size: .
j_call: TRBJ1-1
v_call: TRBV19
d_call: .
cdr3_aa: CASAFGNTEAFF
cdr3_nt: TGTGCCAGTGCATTCGGGAACACTGAAGCTTTCTTT

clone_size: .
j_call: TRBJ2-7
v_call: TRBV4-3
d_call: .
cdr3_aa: CASSQGQGQSYEQYF
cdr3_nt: TGCGCCAGCAGCCAAGGGCAGGGTCAATCCTACGAGCAGTACTTC

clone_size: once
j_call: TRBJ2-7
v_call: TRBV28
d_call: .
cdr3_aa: CASRGLDLYEQYF
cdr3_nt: TGTGCCAGCAGAGGACTTGATCTCTACGAGCAGTACTTC

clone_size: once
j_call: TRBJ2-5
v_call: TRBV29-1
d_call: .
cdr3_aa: CSVVWATGIQETQYF
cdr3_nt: TGCAGCGTTGTCTGGGCAACAGGTATACAAGAGACCCAGTACTTC

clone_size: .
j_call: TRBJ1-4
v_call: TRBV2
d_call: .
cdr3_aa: CASRRDSTNEKLFF
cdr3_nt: TGTGCCAGCAGGAGGGACTCAACTAATGAAAAACTGTTTTTT

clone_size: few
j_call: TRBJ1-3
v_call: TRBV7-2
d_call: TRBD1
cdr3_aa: CASSTGQGARNTIYF
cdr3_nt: TGTGCCAGCAGCACCGGACAGGGGGCACGAAACACCATATATTTT